The 27 T cell receptor beta chains reported below all come from one sample, sequenced in a study of T cell therapy after organ transplantation. Their recognized antigens are unknown. Produced via immunoSEQ multiplex PCR; TCRdb's table is partial and in-frame only. The data contain 40,000 to 60,000 clones, over 90% of them seen just once; the ten biggest clones take up over 3%. The sample was CD8+ T cells from blood, taken before autologous CMV-specific T cell therapy. Source of these receptors: a human patient who had received a solid organ transplant and had CMV disease.

The gene calls are TRBV5-1 and TRBJ2-3, with 8 bases lining up with TRBD2. Germline CDR1 and CDR2: SGHRS and YFSETQ. This CDR3 contains 15 residues. Trimming at V came to 2 bases and at J to 4 bases, leaving 6 bases not matched to a gene. In nucleotides, the CDR3 is TGCGCCAGCAGCTTAGGTGCGGGAGGCTCAGATACGCAGTATTTT. Translated: CASSLGAGGSDTQYF.

The V gene is TRBV2, the J gene TRBJ1-2; TRBD1 aligns across 8 bases. With V trimmed by 3 bases and J by 4 bases, 1 base remained unmatched. Germline V CDR1 and CDR2: SNHLY, FYNNEI. The CDR3 runs to 13 residues. CDR3 amino acids: CASSEGQVYGYTF. CDR3 nucleotides: TGTGCCAGCAGTGAGGGACAGGTCTATGGCTACACCTTC.

Concerning this clone itself: Compared with germline, one end of the junction differs, possibly owing to a read error. The rearrangement uses TRBV29-1 and TRBJ2-5; D not resolved. This CDR3 is built from 11 residues. Germline V gives CDR1 SQVTM, CDR2 ANQGSEA. The CDR3 DNA follows: TGCAGCCAGACGGTGCAAGGGACCCAGTACTTC. Its protein is CSQTVQGTQYF.

The chain combines TRBV5-6 with TRBJ2-7; weak D call: TRBD1 (6 bases). V gave up 5 bases and J gave up 6 bases, with 12 bases separating them. The CDR3 covers 12 residues. From germline, CDR1 is SGHDT and CDR2 YYEEEE. CDR3 in DNA: TGTGCCAGCAGTTGGGGACATGTCGAGCAGTACTTC. It translates to CASSWGHVEQYF. The full variable domain, with the rest looked up from reference TRBV5-6 and TRBJ2-7, is DAGVTQSPTHLIKTRGQQVTLRCSPKSGHDTVSWYQQALGQGPQFIFQYYEEEERQRGNFPDRFSGHQFPNYSSELNVNALLLGDSALYLCASSWGHVEQYFGPGTRLTVT.

The V gene is TRBV30, the J gene TRBJ1-4, with D unresolved. Trimming took off 3 bases at V and 4 bases at J, with 15 bases between the two ends. Germline loops: CDR1 GTSNPN, CDR2 SVGIG (reference sequence). This CDR3 is 15 amino acids long. DNA of the CDR3: TGTGCCTGGAGCCCCCTCGGCACGTATAATGAAAAACTGTTTTTT. Residues: CAWSPLGTYNEKLFF.

The chain carries TRBV9 and TRBJ2-5; 12 positions agree with TRBD2. CDR1 and CDR2 from the germline V gene are SGDLS and YYNGEE. V was pared by 0 bases and J by 4 bases, with 1 base of the junction left unmatched. The CDR3 spans 15 residues. DNA for the CDR3: TGTGCCAGCAGCGTAGGACTAGCGGGAGTAGAGACCCAGTACTTC. Translation gives CASSVGLAGVETQYF.

The chain employs TRBV6-5 and TRBJ2-7; D possibly matches TRBD1 or TRBD2 (5 bases each). Germline V CDR1 and CDR2: MNHEY, SVGAGI. V gave up 7 bases and J gave up 5 bases, with 15 bases separating them. This CDR3 has 13 amino acids. CDR3: CASTPGTIHEQYF. The DNA of the CDR3 is TGTGCCAGCACCCCAGGGACCATCCACGAGCAGTACTTC.

In DNA form, the CDR3 reads TGCGCCAGCAGTGATGGGACTAGCGGGACAGATACGCAGTATTTT. Amino acid sequence: CASSDGTSGTDTQYF. This chain uses TRBV10-1 with TRBJ2-3; TRBD2 matches 12 bases. The CDR3 sequence is 15 residues long. From germline, CDR1 is WNHNN and CDR2 SYGVQD (reference sequence). V dropped 3 bases and J dropped 3; count of bases not matched to a gene: 1.

V gene TRBV19 combines with J gene TRBJ1-3, with TRBD1 as a possible D gene (5 bases). The CDR3 extends over 14 amino acids. Germline CDR1 reads LNHDA; CDR2 reads SQIVND (reference sequence). Trimming pared 3 bases from V and 4 bases from J, leaving 10 bases between. As DNA, the CDR3 is TGTGCCAGTAGTATGGGACCGGGAGGAAACACCATATATTTT. Encoded protein: CASSMGPGGNTIYF.

The V and J genes are TRBV15 and TRBJ2-7, with D possibly being TRBD1 (5 bases). Germline V CDR1 and CDR2: LNHNV, YYDKDF (reference sequence). V was pared by 4 bases and J by 1 base, with 8 bases between. The CDR3 extends over 13 amino acids. The chain's CDR3 is CATSNAGSYEQYF. As DNA, the CDR3 is TGTGCCACCAGCAATGCAGGGTCCTACGAGCAGTACTTC. Combining the CDR3 with reference TRBV15 and TRBJ2-7 gives the whole variable domain DAMVIQNPRYQVTQFGKPVTLSCSQTLNHNVMYWYQQKSSQAPKLLFHYYDKDFNNEADTPDNFQSRRPNTSFCFLDIRSPGLGDTAMYLCATSNAGSYEQYFGPGTRLTVT.

This sequence joins TRBV29-1 and TRBJ2-7; D ambiguous. This CDR3 has 10 amino acids. Trimming took 4 bases from V and 3 from J, leaving 4 bases between them. The germline gives CDR1 SQVTM, CDR2 ANQGSEA. The CDR3: CSVGVYEQYF. The CDR3 region has the DNA TGCAGCGTTGGGGTCTACGAGCAGTACTTC.

The genes are TRBV4-2 and TRBJ1-5, with D perhaps matching TRBD1 (5 bases). The CDR3 totals 17 residues. With 0 bases removed from V and 0 bases from J, the gap between germline ends came to 12 bases. The germline gives CDR1 LGHNA, CDR2 YNFKEQ. The DNA for the CDR3 is TGTGCCAGCAGCCAAGATCTGGGGACCCGTAGCAATCAGCCCCAGCATTTT. It specifies CASSQDLGTRSNQPQHF.

The chain joins TRBV6-6 to TRBJ2-5, with 11 bases aligning to TRBD2. After removal of 5 bases from V and 1 base from J, the junction contained 3 bases not matched to a gene. Per germline, CDR1 MNHNY and CDR2 SVGAGI (reference sequence). The CDR3 runs to 15 residues. CDR3 protein: CASSTTSGGQETQYF. The CDR3 DNA sequence: TGTGCCAGCAGTACTACTAGCGGGGGCCAAGAGACCCAGTACTTC.

In the case of this clone: Additional DNA sequences in this sample encode the identical CDR3. J is TRBJ1-1 and V is TRBV6-1; the D is unclear. This CDR3 comprises 14 residues. The germline V and J ends were trimmed by 3 bases and 4 bases, with 12 bases remaining between them. CDR1 and CDR2 from the germline V gene are MNHNS and SASEGT. Written as DNA, the CDR3 is TGTGCCAGCAGTGATGAGGTCTCATCCACTGAAGCTTTCTTT. This sequence encodes CASSDEVSSTEAFF.

This sequence joins TRBV18 and TRBJ1-6; D not certain. Trimming shortened V by 3 bases and J by 9 bases, and 9 bases separated the two germline ends. Germline V lookup: CDR1 KGHSH, CDR2 LQKENI. The CDR3 sequence is 13 residues long. The DNA of the CDR3 is TGTGCCAGCTCACCCAGGACTGTTTCACCCCTCCACTTT. This translates into CASSPRTVSPLHF.

V usage is TRBV7-9 and J usage is TRBJ1-2; unclear D gene. Germline CDR1 and CDR2: SEHNR and FQNEAQ (reference sequence). V lost 0 bases and J lost 4, with 12 bases in between. This CDR3 spans 15 amino acids. The CDR3 here is CASSLASEEAYGYTF. As DNA, the CDR3 is TGTGCCAGCAGCTTAGCAAGCGAGGAGGCCTATGGCTACACCTTC.

V and J are TRBV29-1 and TRBJ2-3; 11 nucleotides agree with TRBD1. Trimming at V came to 4 bases and at J to 4 bases, leaving 1 base not matched to a gene. The germline gives CDR1 SQVTM, CDR2 ANQGSEA. The CDR3 contains 13 residues. CDR3 sequence reads: CSVVGQGADTQYF. The CDR3 DNA is TGCAGCGTTGTGGGACAGGGGGCAGATACGCAGTATTTT.

The rearrangement uses TRBV6-5 and TRBJ2-2; a weak D match, TRBD1 (5 bases). Trimming pared 2 bases from V and 6 bases from J, leaving 10 bases between. This CDR3 region has 14 residues. CDR1 and CDR2 from the germline V gene are MNHEY and SVGAGI. CDR3 sequence (DNA): TGTGCCAGCAGTTACCAGGGTACAGCCGGGGAGCTGTTTTTT. This codes for CASSYQGTAGELFF.

J is TRBJ1-5 and V is TRBV6-6; TRBD1 agrees at 10 bases. Unmatched junction bases numbered 0, after V lost 2 bases and J lost 5 bases. The CDR3 covers 14 residues. Germline lookup yields CDR1 MNHNY and CDR2 SVGAGI (reference sequence). CDR3 residues: CASSYGTGDQPQHF. The DNA for the CDR3 is TGTGCCAGCAGTTACGGGACAGGGGATCAGCCCCAGCATTTT.

The chain carries TRBV6-5 and TRBJ2-6; D call uncertain. Between the trimmed V and J ends, which lost 3 bases and 0 bases, there was a span of 6 bases. The CDR3 totals 15 residues. Germline CDR1 is MNHEY and CDR2 is SVGAGI. The CDR3 region has the DNA TGTGCCAGCAGTTATGGGGTCTCTGGGGCCAACGTCCTGACTTTC. Translated: CASSYGVSGANVLTF.

This clone was detected only once. V gene TRBV13 combines with J gene TRBJ1-4; no clear D. CDR3 length: 15 residues. V dropped 3 bases and J dropped 0 bases, with 8 bases sitting between them. Germline CDR1 PRHDT, CDR2 FYEKMQ (reference sequence). The CDR3 DNA sequence: TGTGCCAGCAGCTTTTACGCTTCAACTAATGAAAAACTGTTTTTT. Translated, it gives CASSFYASTNEKLFF. Full variable domain (rest looked up from reference TRBV13 and TRBJ1-4): AAGVIQSPRHLIKEKRETATLKCYPIPRHDTVYWYQQGPGQDPQFLISFYEKMQSDKGSIPDRFSAQQFSDYHSELNMSSLELGDSALYFCASSFYASTNEKLFFGSGTQLSVL.

This chain uses TRBV10-3 with TRBJ2-7, with 8 bases matching TRBD1. V shed 10 bases and J 6 bases; nucleotides not matched to a gene: 11. This CDR3 contains 13 residues. Germline lookup yields CDR1 ENHRY and CDR2 SYGVKD. As DNA, the CDR3 is TGTGCCACCGCAGGGGGCTCCTCCCTCGAGCAGTACTTC. Translated, it gives CATAGGSSLEQYF.

The chain is built from TRBV12-5 and TRBJ2-1, with TRBD1 as a possible D gene (6 bases). The CDR3 consists of 15 residues. The V end lost 6 bases, the J end lost 8 bases, and 20 bases lay between the germline ends. Looked up from germline, CDR1 is LGHNT and CDR2 is FRNRAP. The CDR3 loop is CASGPHGGAFYEQFF. The CDR3 nucleotides read TGTGCTAGTGGACCCCATGGGGGCGCCTTCTATGAGCAGTTCTTC.

V gene TRBV13 combines with J gene TRBJ1-2; no definite D call. The CDR3 totals 11 residues. CDR1 is PRHDT and CDR2 is FYEKMQ in the germline V gene (reference sequence). Trimming removed 10 bases at V and 8 bases at J, with 14 bases between. The CDR3 DNA is TGTGCCACCCTCCCTTTGGGGGGCTACACCTTC. It specifies CATLPLGGYTF.

This clone showed up just once. This chain connects TRBV5-1 to TRBJ2-3; D remains ambiguous. The V and J ends lost 4 bases and 0 bases respectively, with 6 bases between them. Germline values: CDR1 SGHRS, CDR2 YFSETQ. The CDR3 runs to 13 residues. CDR3 DNA: TGCGCCAGCAGCCCTATAAGCACAGATACGCAGTATTTT. Translating gives CASSPISTDTQYF.

This chain connects TRBV9 to TRBJ2-7, with D unclear. V lost 3 bases to trimming and J lost 2 bases, with 18 bases between them. The CDR3 runs to 16 residues. Germline V gives CDR1 SGDLS, CDR2 YYNGEE. DNA for the CDR3: TGTGCCAGCAGCGCTGGGCCTAAAGGCCGTACCTACGAGCAGTACTTC. It yields the protein CASSAGPKGRTYEQYF.

This chain links TRBV6-5 with TRBJ1-3, with a weak D call TRBD1 (5 bases). The CDR3 is made up of 15 amino acids. Between the trimmed V and J ends, which lost 5 bases and 0 bases, there was a span of 11 bases. The germline V gene encodes CDR1 MNHEY and CDR2 SVGAGI. The CDR3 DNA follows: TGTGCCAGCAGTCCCTCCGGGGCCTCTGGAAACACCATATATTTT. Translating gives CASSPSGASGNTIYF.